What follows describes a single T cell receptor (beta chain). The length of the CDR3 is 16 residues. CDR1 is SGHRS, CDR2 YFSETQ, per germline. A sample-barcoded 5' primer and a J-beta primer mix were used in a second PCR of roughly 6 to 12 cycles. Every sample produced at least 2.5 million CDR3-containing paired-end reads. TCRdb re-derived calls from the 5' RACE reads in MiXCR, one entry per CDR3 protein. The repertoire consists of over 1,500,000 distinct CDR3 sequences, with about 50% occurring once and the leading ten covering over 2%. Each of the donors had 9 to 10 milliliters of peripheral blood drawn into EDTA-treated Vacutainer tubes. These data come from a study of blood T cells in healthy people across ages.

This chain joins TRBV5-1 and TRBJ2-4, with 8 positions matching TRBD1. The J call may not be correct, given that the DNA end is closer to TRBJ2-7. Input material: blood. The origin of this receptor is a woman aged 40 to 55 in good health. CDR3 protein: CASSTWIGQGGYEQYF. DNA of the CDR3: TGCGCCAGCAGCACCTGGATTGGACAGGGTGGGTACGAGCAGTACTTC.